This TCR beta chain stems from a study of T cell responses to AZD1222 COVID-19 vaccine. At the level of the study: Pooled samples include second doses given at about 4 or 12 weeks.

Sequencing used immunoSEQ multiplex PCR; TCRdb keeps in-frame clones, though not all of them. The repertoire includes 150,000 to 200,000 clones, 85% to 95% of them detected once, and roughly a tenth sits in the top ten. The CDR3 covers 15 residues. Germline V gene lookup returns CDR1 SGHTA and CDR2 FQGNSA. Trimming removed 1 base from V and 4 bases from J; junction bases left unmatched: 4. This clonotype was obtained from an adult in good health. This specimen consisted of peripheral blood, obtained on day 0 of AZD1222 vaccination. This chain uses TRBV7-2 with TRBJ2-3, with 8 bases lining up with TRBD2. CDR3 sequence (DNA): TGTGCCAGCAGCTTAGGAGCGGGAGATGCAGATACGCAGTATTTT. This sequence encodes CASSLGAGDADTQYF.